The clone carrying this TCR beta chain was recorded at least ten times. Its antigen remains unidentified. This sample stems from a study of regulatory T cells in long-lasting Graves disease. Whole-study results and caveats: More public clonotypes were shared by persistent patients (2,741) than by new patients (roughly 910).

Time point indicated: newly diagnosed GD, antithyroid drugs for less than 3 months. Preparation of the TCR library used RNA extracted from PBMCs. The CDR3 is 14 amino acids. Germline V gene lookup returns CDR1 KGHDR and CDR2 SFDVKD. The ends were cut back, 3 bases at V and 1 base at J, with 9 bases in the middle. In building TCR beta libraries, iRepertoire HTBI primers were used together with Arm-PCR of CDR3 regions. TCRdb re-analysed the multiplex PCR reads in MiXCR, keeping a single row per CDR3 protein. The sample yields 500,000 or so distinct CDR3 sequences, about a sixth seen once. Separately, the same data were catalogued under a study of T cells in Graves' hyperthyroidism and ophthalmopathy. In that study: The primer set for the first-round RT-PCR of the TCR CDR3 was HTBI.

The TCR originated in a man aged 35-49 years with Graves disease. V usage is TRBV24-1 and J usage is TRBJ2-7; a possible D gene is TRBD2 (5 bases). The sample in question was peripheral blood mononuclear cells (PBMCs), obtained at new diagnosis, from a patient treated with antithyroid drugs. Written as DNA, the CDR3 is TGTGCCACCAGTGATCCAGCGGTTTCCTACGAGCAGTACTTC. Translation gives CATSDPAVSYEQYF.